This is a list of T cell receptor beta chains from one sample in a study of blood T cell repertoires in COVID-19. Repertoires were generated with immunoSEQ multiplex PCR, while TCRdb's copy carries only in-frame clones and drops some. The sample includes roughly 220,000 clones, around 90% of them seen just once. The sequencing sample was made of PBMCs or T cells enriched from blood (not recorded which). All receptors derive from a woman aged 45-59 years with acute COVID-19. Both conserved end residues are part of each CDR3. Fields, in order: V gene, J gene, clone size, D gene, CDR3 DNA, CDR3 protein. A D gene is named only where the DNA matches it firmly. Clone size is not always given. Where it is, it says once, few, many or a class for expanded clones.

v_gene: TRBV27; j_gene: TRBJ2-1; abundance: .; d_gene: TRBD2; CDR3nt: TGTGCCAGCACCTCGGGACTAGCTGCCGGGATCGAGCAGTTCTTC; CDR3aa: CASTSGLAAGIEQFF
v_gene: TRBV7-2; j_gene: TRBJ2-7; abundance: .; d_gene: .; CDR3nt: TGTGCCAGCACCGACAGAGACTACGAGCAGTACTTC; CDR3aa: CASTDRDYEQYF
v_gene: TRBV30; j_gene: TRBJ1-6; abundance: .; d_gene: TRBD1; CDR3nt: TGTGCCTGGAGTGCAACAGGGGGCGCTTCCTCTCATTATAATTCACCCCTCCACTTT; CDR3aa: CAWSATGGASSHYNSPLHF
v_gene: TRBV18; j_gene: TRBJ1-4; abundance: .; d_gene: .; CDR3nt: TGTGCCAGCTCACCAATGATCGGGGAGGCTGCAACTAATGAAAAACTGTTTTTT; CDR3aa: CASSPMIGEAATNEKLFF
v_gene: TRBV18; j_gene: TRBJ1-1; abundance: .; d_gene: .; CDR3nt: TGTGCCAGCTCACCCGGCACCCGGGGAGCTTTCTTT; CDR3aa: CASSPGTRGAFF
v_gene: TRBV5-1; j_gene: TRBJ2-3; abundance: .; d_gene: TRBD2; CDR3nt: TGCGCCAGCAGCTTGGTTAGCGGGAGGGCGATAGATACGCAGTATTTT; CDR3aa: CASSLVSGRAIDTQYF
v_gene: TRBV19; j_gene: TRBJ1-2; abundance: .; d_gene: .; CDR3nt: TGTGCCAGTAGTATGACGGGAACCGGGACAACGCCCTCCTTAGGCTACACCTTC; CDR3aa: CASSMTGTGTTPSLGYTF
v_gene: TRBV6-5; j_gene: TRBJ2-7; abundance: .; d_gene: TRBD1; CDR3nt: TGTGCCAGCAGGTCCGGGACAGCCTACGAGCAGTACTTC; CDR3aa: CASRSGTAYEQYF
v_gene: TRBV19; j_gene: TRBJ2-2; abundance: .; d_gene: TRBD2; CDR3nt: TGTGCCAGTAGTACCGGACTAGCGGGAGGAATCGGGGAGCTGTTTTTT; CDR3aa: CASSTGLAGGIGELFF
v_gene: TRBV6-5; j_gene: TRBJ2-7; abundance: .; d_gene: .; CDR3nt: TGTGCCAGCAGTTACTCGATTGCGGACTCCTACGAGCAGTACTTC; CDR3aa: CASSYSIADSYEQYF
v_gene: TRBV28; j_gene: TRBJ2-5; abundance: .; d_gene: .; CDR3nt: TGTGCCAGCAGTTTACTAAAAGAGACCCAGTACTTC; CDR3aa: CASSLLKETQYF
v_gene: TRBV28; j_gene: TRBJ1-3; abundance: .; d_gene: .; CDR3nt: TGTGCCAGCAGTTTCCTACAGACAGTCCGGGGGGGAAACACCATATATTTT; CDR3aa: CASSFLQTVRGGNTIYF
v_gene: TRBV18; j_gene: TRBJ1-1; abundance: .; d_gene: .; CDR3nt: TGTGCCAGCTCACCACCGGCAGGGGCAGGCACTGAAGCTTTCTTT; CDR3aa: CASSPPAGAGTEAFF
v_gene: TRBV30; j_gene: TRBJ2-2; abundance: few; d_gene: .; CDR3nt: TGTGCCTGGTCCCAGGGGTGGGCCGGGGAGCTGTTTTTT; CDR3aa: CAWSQGWAGELFF
v_gene: TRBV7-2; j_gene: TRBJ2-1; abundance: .; d_gene: .; CDR3nt: TGTGCCAGCAGCTTACGACCGGGGTACAATGAGCAGTTCTTC; CDR3aa: CASSLRPGYNEQFF
v_gene: TRBV12-3/TRBV12-4; j_gene: TRBJ2-1; abundance: .; d_gene: .; CDR3nt: TGTGCCAGCAGTTTAGGGGGGCCTAGACAGTTCTTC; CDR3aa: CASSLGGPRQFF
v_gene: TRBV3-1/TRBV3-2; j_gene: TRBJ2-1; abundance: .; d_gene: TRBD2; CDR3nt: TGTGCCAGCACTATAGCCGGGACACCCGGGACTAGCGGGGGAAACAATGAGCAGTTCTTC; CDR3aa: CASTIAGTPGTSGGNNEQFF
v_gene: TRBV28; j_gene: TRBJ1-2; abundance: .; d_gene: .; CDR3nt: TGTGCCAGCAGTTCCGCCGGACATCTCGGCACCTTC; CDR3aa: CASSSAGHLGTF
v_gene: TRBV7-2; j_gene: TRBJ2-1; abundance: .; d_gene: TRBD1; CDR3nt: TGTGCCAGCAGCTTGCAGGGACAGCCCAATGAGCAGTTCTTC; CDR3aa: CASSLQGQPNEQFF
v_gene: TRBV29-1; j_gene: TRBJ2-3; abundance: .; d_gene: .; CDR3nt: TGCAGCGTTGAAGAGGCTAGCACAGATACGCAGTATTTT; CDR3aa: CSVEEASTDTQYF
v_gene: TRBV10-3; j_gene: TRBJ1-2; abundance: .; d_gene: .; CDR3nt: TGTGCCATCAGTGCAAACTATGGCTACACCTTC; CDR3aa: CAISANYGYTF
v_gene: TRBV5-8; j_gene: TRBJ2-5; abundance: .; d_gene: TRBD2; CDR3nt: TGTGCCAGTAAACGCGGGAGGGCCGGGGAGACCCAGTACTTC; CDR3aa: CASKRGRAGETQYF
v_gene: TRBV28; j_gene: TRBJ1-2; abundance: few; d_gene: .; CDR3nt: TGTGCCAGCAGGCCGGAGGGTAACTATGGCTACACCTTC; CDR3aa: CASRPEGNYGYTF
v_gene: TRBV18; j_gene: TRBJ1-2; abundance: .; d_gene: .; CDR3nt: TGTGCCAGCTCACTCCGACAGGATTTCTATGGCTACACCTTC; CDR3aa: CASSLRQDFYGYTF
v_gene: TRBV27; j_gene: TRBJ2-3; abundance: .; d_gene: TRBD1; CDR3nt: TGTGCCAGCAGTTTCTTCCGGACAGGGTCCCTCACAGATACGCAGTATTTT; CDR3aa: CASSFFRTGSLTDTQYF
v_gene: TRBV7-9; j_gene: TRBJ2-1; abundance: .; d_gene: .; CDR3nt: TGTGCCAGCAGCTTAAGTAGGGGTCTTTCGTACAATGAGCAGTTCTTC; CDR3aa: CASSLSRGLSYNEQFF
v_gene: TRBV6-5; j_gene: TRBJ1-5; abundance: .; d_gene: .; CDR3nt: TGTGCCAGCAGTCCCGGACAGAGCAATCAGCCCCAGCATTTT; CDR3aa: CASSPGQSNQPQHF
v_gene: TRBV19; j_gene: TRBJ2-2; abundance: many; d_gene: .; CDR3nt: TGTGCCAGCAAGGCAGGGCAGGGCTACACCGGGGAGCTGTTTTTT; CDR3aa: CASKAGQGYTGELFF
v_gene: TRBV20-1; j_gene: TRBJ1-1; abundance: .; d_gene: .; CDR3nt: TGCAGTGCTAGTGCGGGCGGGGGGACTGAAGCTTTCTTT; CDR3aa: CSASAGGGTEAFF
v_gene: TRBV7-9; j_gene: TRBJ2-2; abundance: .; d_gene: TRBD1; CDR3nt: TGTGCCAGGGGGACAGGGCAAGGCGGGGAGCTGTTTTTT; CDR3aa: CARGTGQGGELFF
v_gene: TRBV9; j_gene: TRBJ1-4; abundance: once; d_gene: .; CDR3nt: TGTGCCAGCAGCGCAAACAGGGTGGAAAATGAAAAACTGTTTTTT; CDR3aa: CASSANRVENEKLFF
v_gene: TRBV7-9; j_gene: TRBJ1-5; abundance: .; d_gene: .; CDR3nt: TGTGCCAGCAGCTTAGTAGGGGTCACAGATAGCAATCAGCCCCAGCATTTT; CDR3aa: CASSLVGVTDSNQPQHF
v_gene: TRBV28; j_gene: TRBJ1-2; abundance: .; d_gene: .; CDR3nt: TGTGCCAGCAGTTTGGAGTTCTATGGCTACACCTTC; CDR3aa: CASSLEFYGYTF
v_gene: TRBV5-4; j_gene: TRBJ2-1; abundance: .; d_gene: TRBD1; CDR3nt: TGTGCCAGCAGCCTCCGGGACAGGGGGCTGAATGAGCAGTTCTTC; CDR3aa: CASSLRDRGLNEQFF
v_gene: TRBV7-3; j_gene: TRBJ2-7; abundance: .; d_gene: TRBD1; CDR3nt: TGTGCCAGCAGCTTGGGGACAGGGTACGAGCAGTACTTC; CDR3aa: CASSLGTGYEQYF
v_gene: TRBV4-2; j_gene: TRBJ1-1; abundance: .; d_gene: .; CDR3nt: TGTGCCAGCACCCTCCTAGCAGGCCCCATCCGGACTGAAGCTTTCTTT; CDR3aa: CASTLLAGPIRTEAFF
v_gene: TRBV4-2; j_gene: TRBJ1-3; abundance: .; d_gene: .; CDR3nt: TGTGCCAGCAGCCAAGATCAGGCCGTTGATGGAAACACCATATATTTT; CDR3aa: CASSQDQAVDGNTIYF
v_gene: TRBV14; j_gene: TRBJ1-1; abundance: .; d_gene: TRBD1; CDR3nt: TGTGCCAGCAGCCAAGGGACAACAGGGGGTACTGAAGCTTTCTTT; CDR3aa: CASSQGTTGGTEAFF
v_gene: TRBV24-1; j_gene: TRBJ2-3; abundance: .; d_gene: .; CDR3nt: TGTGCCACCAGTGTTCCAAACACAGATACGCAGTATTTT; CDR3aa: CATSVPNTDTQYF
v_gene: TRBV14; j_gene: TRBJ2-1; abundance: .; d_gene: TRBD2; CDR3nt: TGTGCCAGCAGCCAAGATCTGGGAGGGTGGTACAATGAGCAGTTCTTC; CDR3aa: CASSQDLGGWYNEQFF
v_gene: TRBV28; j_gene: TRBJ2-3; abundance: .; d_gene: TRBD2; CDR3nt: TGTGCCAGCAGGATAGCGGGCCCTTCCACAGATACGCAGTATTTT; CDR3aa: CASRIAGPSTDTQYF
v_gene: TRBV2; j_gene: TRBJ1-1; abundance: .; d_gene: .; CDR3nt: TGTGCCAGCAGTGGTCACATCACTGAAGCTTTCTTT; CDR3aa: CASSGHITEAFF
v_gene: TRBV28; j_gene: TRBJ2-5; abundance: .; d_gene: TRBD2; CDR3nt: TGTGCCAGCAGTCCCCCCCGGGGGGTCCAAGAGACCCAGTACTTC; CDR3aa: CASSPPRGVQETQYF
v_gene: TRBV5-6; j_gene: TRBJ2-3; abundance: .; d_gene: .; CDR3nt: TGTGCCAGCAGCTTGGTAGGGGGTCTGCACACAGATACGCAGTATTTT; CDR3aa: CASSLVGGLHTDTQYF